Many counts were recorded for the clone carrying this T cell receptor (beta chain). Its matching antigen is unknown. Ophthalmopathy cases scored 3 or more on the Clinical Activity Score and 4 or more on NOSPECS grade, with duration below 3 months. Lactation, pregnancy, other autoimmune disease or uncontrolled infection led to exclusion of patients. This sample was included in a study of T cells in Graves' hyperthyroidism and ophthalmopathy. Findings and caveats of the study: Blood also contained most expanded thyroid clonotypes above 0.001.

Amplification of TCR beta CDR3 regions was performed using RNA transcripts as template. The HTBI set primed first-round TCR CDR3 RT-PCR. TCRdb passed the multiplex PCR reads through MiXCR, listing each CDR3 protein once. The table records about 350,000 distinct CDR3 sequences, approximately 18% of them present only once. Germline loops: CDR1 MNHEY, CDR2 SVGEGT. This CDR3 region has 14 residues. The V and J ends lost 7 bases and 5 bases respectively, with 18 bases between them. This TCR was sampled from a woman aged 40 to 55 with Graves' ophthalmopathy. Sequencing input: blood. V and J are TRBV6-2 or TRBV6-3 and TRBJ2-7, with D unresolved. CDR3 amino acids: CASNLPHLTDEQYF. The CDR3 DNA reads TGTGCCAGCAACCTGCCCCACCTAACCGACGAGCAGTACTTC.